The next 27 T cell receptor beta chains were all read from a single sample in a study of HIV-infected patients and healthy controls. No cell fractionation was done, so the repertoire covers all unsorted peripheral blood T cells. Alpha and beta constant-region primers primed reverse transcription of about 0.5 ug RNA. Separate chain-specific third strand synthesis with multiplexing indices produced the alpha and beta libraries. Each CDR3 protein gets one entry after TCRdb re-called the 5' RACE reads with MiXCR. The sample includes about 15,000 distinct CDR3 sequences, 6% to 9% seen only once; the top ten take roughly 8.5%. Sequenced sample: blood. Receptor source: an adult in good health.

This clonotype is medium-sized in the sample. The V call is TRBV6-1, the J call TRBJ2-3, with D tentatively TRBD1 (5 bases). Germline V gene data show CDR1 as MNHNS and CDR2 as SASEGT. Trimming stripped 1 base from V and 5 bases from J, with 13 bases between. There are 15 residues in the CDR3. CDR3 sequence (DNA): TGTGCCAGCAGTGAAGGAGTGGGGCTGGGAGATACGCAGTATTTT. It yields the protein CASSEGVGLGDTQYF.

The table lists this clonotype with many counts. The V gene is TRBV10-3, the J gene TRBJ2-1; D is uncertain. Per the germline V gene, CDR1 is ENHRY and CDR2 is SYGVKD. The V end lost 6 bases, the J end lost 12 bases, and 12 bases lay between the germline ends. The CDR3 sequence is 11 residues long. CDR3 DNA: TGTGCCATCAGCGAAGGACGCGCGCAGTTCTTC. Translation: CAISEGRAQFF.

The table lists this clonotype with many counts. The V call is TRBV27, the J call TRBJ2-3; tentatively, D is TRBD1 or TRBD2 (6 bases each). Deletions cut 5 bases from V and 4 bases from J, with 19 bases between. Germline V gene data show CDR1 as MNHEY and CDR2 as SMNVEV (reference sequence). The CDR3 spans 16 residues. CDR3 nucleotide sequence: TGTGCCAGCAGTCACCTAGGGGGAGCGGGCCCAGATACGCAGTATTTT. Protein: CASSHLGGAGPDTQYF.

This clonotype was found many times. V usage is TRBV4-3 and J usage is TRBJ1-6; possibly TRBD1 for D (5 bases). The CDR3 has 18 residues. Trimming stripped 0 bases from V and 8 bases from J, with 20 bases between. The germline gives CDR1 LGHNA, CDR2 YSLEER. For the CDR3, the DNA is TGCGCCAGCAGCCAAGACCAACCGATGGCAGGGAGGTATTCACCCCTCCACTTT. It encodes CASSQDQPMAGRYSPLHF.

This clonotype was observed at least ten times. This chain uses TRBV10-3 with TRBJ1-1; D is unresolved. The CDR3 covers 15 residues. Looked up from germline, CDR1 is ENHRY and CDR2 is SYGVKD. V was pared by 2 bases and J by 4 bases, with 14 bases between. DNA for the CDR3: TGTGCCATCAGTGAGGAATATTCTCGGCCCACTGAAGCTTTCTTT. Translating it yields CAISEEYSRPTEAFF.

Turning to this clonotype: Just one base apart from a much larger clone, this may be a read error. The rearrangement joins TRBV19 to TRBJ2-5; 15 bases fit TRBD2. The CDR3 is 19 residues long. The V gene end was trimmed by 7 bases and the J gene end by 5 bases; junction bases not matched to a gene: 17. From germline, CDR1 is LNHDA and CDR2 SQIVND (reference sequence). The CDR3 nucleotides read TGTGCCAGTACCCCCAGGGAGGGACTAGCGGGGGGTTGCATTGAGACCCAGTACTTC. This translates into CASTPREGLAGGCIETQYF.

V is TRBV29-1 and J is TRBJ2-1; 11 nucleotides match TRBD2. The junction had 11 bases not matched to a gene; V was cut back by 4 bases and J by 9 bases. The CDR3 is 15 residues long. CDR1 and CDR2 (germline): SQVTM, ANQGSEA. This CDR3 is CSVGPGLAVDGEQFF. The CDR3, as DNA: TGCAGCGTTGGACCGGGACTAGCGGTAGATGGTGAGCAGTTCTTC.

This clonotype was picked up many times. The J gene is TRBJ1-5, the V gene TRBV19; D is perhaps TRBD1 (6 bases). The CDR3 has 18 residues. V lost 2 bases and J lost 2, with 19 bases in between. CDR1 is LNHDA, CDR2 SQIVND, per germline (reference sequence). The CDR3 protein is CASSISLQGGIRNQPQHF. In nucleotides, the CDR3 is TGTGCCAGTAGTATAAGCTTACAGGGTGGGATTCGCAATCAGCCCCAGCATTTT.

This clonotype is deemed medium-sized (0.01 to 0.1%). The chain recombines TRBV10-2 with TRBJ2-2; 8 bases match TRBD1. Germline lookup yields CDR1 WSHSY and CDR2 SAAADI. The CDR3 is made up of 13 amino acids. V was pared by 8 bases and J by 8 bases, with 7 bases of the junction left unmatched. The CDR3 sequence: CASGQGLTGELFF. The CDR3 nucleotides read TGCGCCAGCGGACAGGGTTTAACGGGGGAGCTGTTTTTT.

This clonotype was found many times. V is TRBV20-1 and J is TRBJ2-7; 14 nucleotides match TRBD2. The V and J ends lost 2 bases and 6 bases, in that order; junction bases with no gene match: 15. Germline CDR1 reads DFQATT; CDR2 reads SNEGSKA (reference sequence). CDR3 length equals 18 residues. CDR3 DNA sequence: TGCAGTGCTAGACCGACACTGACTAGCGGGAGGGGTTTGTTCGAGCAGTACTTC. Translation: CSARPTLTSGRGLFEQYF.

This clonotype was recorded at least ten times. This chain joins TRBV28 and TRBJ1-2; perhaps TRBD1 as D (6 bases). The germline gives CDR1 MDHEN, CDR2 SYDVKM. Trimming took 3 bases from V and 8 from J, leaving 22 bases between them. The CDR3 totals 16 residues. CDR3 in DNA: TGTGCCAGCAGTTTCCAGGGGACGTCGGCGTTTGGGGGCTACACCTTC. Its translation is CASSFQGTSAFGGYTF.

This clonotype was seen ten or more times. V gene TRBV18 combines with J gene TRBJ2-1; 12 bases line up with TRBD2. V lost 2 bases to trimming and J lost 9 bases; unmatched junction nucleotides: 11. The CDR3 covers 17 residues. Germline V lookup: CDR1 KGHSH, CDR2 LQKENI. The CDR3 sequence: CASSPNELAGGPGEQFF. In DNA, the CDR3 is TGTGCCAGCTCACCAAACGAGCTAGCGGGAGGGCCGGGTGAGCAGTTCTTC.

The table lists this clonotype with many counts. The chain employs TRBV7-8 and TRBJ2-2; D not certain. The CDR3 is 16 residues long. Germline V CDR1 and CDR2: SGHVS, FQNEAQ. Trimming took 4 bases from V and 0 from J, leaving 12 bases between them. The CDR3 DNA is TGTGCCAGCAGCTCCGGACGGCTAGCGAACACCGGGGAGCTGTTTTTT. As protein: CASSSGRLANTGELFF.

This clonotype was observed many times. The chain uses TRBV27 and TRBJ2-5; D possibly corresponds to TRBD2 (6 bases). Germline V gene sequence: CDR1 MNHEY, CDR2 SMNVEV (reference sequence). The CDR3 consists of 14 residues. The germline V and J ends were trimmed by 10 bases and 1 base, with 16 bases remaining between them. CDR3 loop: CATKEGPGQETQYF. The CDR3 DNA reads TGTGCCACCAAGGAGGGGCCGGGCCAAGAGACCCAGTACTTC.

At least ten counts were recorded for this clonotype. The chain employs TRBV20-1 and TRBJ2-7, with 14 bases identical to TRBD2. The V gene's germline CDR1 is DFQATT and CDR2 SNEGSKA (reference sequence). Unmatched junction bases numbered 9, after V lost 7 bases and J lost 4 bases. The CDR3 runs 15 residues. The CDR3 coding sequence is TGCAGTGTCAGGGGGACTAGCGGGAGTAAGTACGAGCAGTACTTC. Its translation is CSVRGTSGSKYEQYF.

This clonotype occurred many times. This sequence joins TRBV6-2 or TRBV6-3 and TRBJ1-5, with a possible D match to TRBD1 (5 bases). There are 14 residues in the CDR3. Germline V CDR1 and CDR2: MNHEY, SVGEGT. V was shortened by 7 bases and J by 6 bases, with 16 bases between the two germline ends. The DNA for the CDR3 is TGTGCCAGCACCTGGGGGGGGTCGGGTCAGCCCCAGCATTTT. This translates into CASTWGGSGQPQHF.

Ten or more counts support this clonotype. J is TRBJ2-5 and V is TRBV18; D not certain. V was clipped by 3 bases and J by 1 base, with 12 bases between them. This CDR3 has 15 residues. Germline V gives CDR1 KGHSH, CDR2 LQKENI. The CDR3 DNA reads TGTGCCAGCTCACCGGCTTGGGCGACCCAAGAGACCCAGTACTTC. Residues: CASSPAWATQETQYF.

This clonotype is medium-sized in the sample. This chain joins TRBV6-5 and TRBJ2-3; D not resolved. Trimming stripped 2 bases from V and 1 base from J, with 10 bases between. This CDR3 contains 15 residues. Germline assignment: CDR1 MNHEY and CDR2 SVGAGI. CDR3 region: CASSYLGLGTDTQYF. CDR3 sequence (DNA): TGTGCCAGCAGTTACCTGGGGTTGGGCACAGATACGCAGTATTTT.

Ten or more counts support this clonotype. The chain carries TRBV6-1 and TRBJ1-1, with a weak D call TRBD1 (5 bases). The V and J ends lost 6 bases and 5 bases respectively, with 10 bases between them. This CDR3 is 12 amino acids long. CDR1 is MNHNS, CDR2 SASEGT, per germline. The CDR3 sequence: CASSLTVTEAFF. CDR3 DNA: TGTGCCAGCAGCTTGACAGTGACTGAAGCTTTCTTT.

Many counts were recorded for this clonotype. This chain connects TRBV9 to TRBJ2-7; TRBD1 matches 7 bases. Trimming at V came to 4 bases and at J to 2 bases, leaving 3 bases not matched to a gene. Germline values: CDR1 SGDLS, CDR2 YYNGEE. CDR3 length: 13 residues. The CDR3 spells CASSPQGAYEQYF. The CDR3 DNA reads TGTGCCAGCAGCCCCCAGGGGGCCTACGAGCAGTACTTC.

This clonotype has ten or more counts. The chain joins TRBV19 to TRBJ2-1; D possibly uses TRBD1 or TRBD2 (6 bases each). V was cut by 7 bases and J by 0 bases, with 19 bases left in between. The CDR3 runs 17 residues. Germline loops: CDR1 LNHDA, CDR2 SQIVND (reference sequence). The CDR3 protein is CASKGVRRGSSYNEQFF. Here the CDR3 DNA reads TGTGCCAGTAAGGGGGTAAGGCGGGGAAGCTCCTACAATGAGCAGTTCTTC.

In its sample, this clonotype ranks as medium-sized. Germline is not matched at one junction end, which may reflect a read error. The CDR3 protein is CASRVVHTEALTGAFF. The CDR3 DNA reads TGCGCCAGCAGGGTCGTTCACACTGAAGCTTTGACTGGAGCTTTCTTT. V gene TRBV4-1 combines with J gene TRBJ1-1; D remains unclear. The CDR3 is 16 residues long. Germline V gene data show CDR1 as MGHRA and CDR2 as YSYEKL.

Ten or more counts support this clonotype. V and J are TRBV19 and TRBJ2-3; D is ambiguous. The V gene lost 6 bases and the J gene lost 2 bases, with 12 bases spanning the gap. Germline V gene lookup returns CDR1 LNHDA and CDR2 SQIVND (reference sequence). The CDR3 loop spans 14 amino acids. For the CDR3, the DNA is TGTGCCAGTAGCTTGGACGGTCCCACAGATACGCAGTATTTT. This codes for CASSLDGPTDTQYF.

This clonotype has a count of ten or more. V and J are TRBV7-9 and TRBJ2-7, with TRBD2 matching over 7 bases. J gave up 2 bases and V 3 bases, and 7 bases lay outside the gene matches. The germline CDR1 and CDR2 sequences are SEHNR and FQNEAQ (reference sequence). This CDR3 comprises 15 residues. The CDR3 protein is CASSLQRGLAYEQYF. The DNA of the CDR3 is TGTGCCAGCAGCTTGCAGCGGGGCCTAGCCTACGAGCAGTACTTC.

In this sample, this clonotype turned up many times. The V gene is TRBV7-3, the J gene TRBJ2-2; tentatively, D is TRBD1 or TRBD2 (5 bases each). Trimming took 5 bases from V and 7 from J, leaving 14 bases between them. The CDR3 has 14 amino acids. The germline gives CDR1 SGHTA, CDR2 FQGTGA. The CDR3 region has the DNA TGTGCCAGCAGCCGGGGACCTGACAGCGGGGAGCTGTTTTTT. As protein: CASSRGPDSGELFF. Full variable domain (remainder filled in from reference TRBV7-3 and TRBJ2-2): GAGVSQTPSNKVTEKGKYVELRCDPISGHTALYWYRQSLGQGPEFLIYFQGTGAADDSGLPNDRFFAVRPEGSVSTLKIQRTERGDSAVYLCASSRGPDSGELFFGEGSRLTVL.

This clonotype was seen at least ten times. The chain recombines TRBV10-3 with TRBJ1-5; TRBD1 might be the D (5 bases). The CDR3 loop spans 13 amino acids. The germline CDR1 and CDR2 sequences are ENHRY and SYGVKD. V shed 4 bases and J shed 4 bases, with 8 bases lying between them. The CDR3 bases are TGTGCCATCAGTGGGGAGGGGAATCAGCCCCAGCATTTT. Protein product: CAISGEGNQPQHF.

This clonotype is categorized as medium-sized. The chain employs TRBV4-3 and TRBJ1-2; a weak D match, TRBD1 (5 bases). The CDR3 contains 15 residues. Trimming removed 3 bases at V and 5 bases at J, with 16 bases between. Germline assignment: CDR1 LGHNA and CDR2 YSLEER. CDR3 region: CASSHLSQGAYGYTF. DNA of the CDR3: TGCGCCAGCAGCCATCTCTCGCAGGGAGCGTATGGCTACACCTTC.